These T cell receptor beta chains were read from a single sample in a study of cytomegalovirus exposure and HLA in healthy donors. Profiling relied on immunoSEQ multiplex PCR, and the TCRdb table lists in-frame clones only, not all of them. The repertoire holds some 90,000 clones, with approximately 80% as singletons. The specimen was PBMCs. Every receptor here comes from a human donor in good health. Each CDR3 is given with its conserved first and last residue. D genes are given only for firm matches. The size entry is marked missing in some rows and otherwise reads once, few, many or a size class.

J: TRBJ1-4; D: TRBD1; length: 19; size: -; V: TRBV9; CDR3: CASSHPWTGGGGGDEKLFF; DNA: TGTGCCAGCAGCCACCCTTGGACAGGGGGCGGAGGTGGGGATGAAAAACTGTTTTTT
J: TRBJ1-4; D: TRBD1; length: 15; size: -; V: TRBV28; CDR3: CASSTVTGGPGKLFF; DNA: TGTGCCAGCAGTACCGTGACAGGGGGCCCGGGAAAACTGTTTTTT
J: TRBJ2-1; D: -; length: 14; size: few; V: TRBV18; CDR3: CASSQAGTYNEQFF; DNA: TGTGCCAGCTCACAGGCCGGGACTTACAATGAGCAGTTCTTC
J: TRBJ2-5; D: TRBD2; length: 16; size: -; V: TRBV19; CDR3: CASSVLAGGGWETQYF; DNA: TGTGCCAGTAGTGTTTTAGCGGGAGGTGGTTGGGAGACCCAGTACTTC
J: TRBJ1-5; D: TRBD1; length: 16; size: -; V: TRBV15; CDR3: CATSSPGTGSNQPQHF; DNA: TGTGCCACCAGCAGTCCCGGGACAGGGAGCAATCAGCCCCAGCATTTT
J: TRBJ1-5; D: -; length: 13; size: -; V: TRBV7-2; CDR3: CASSLGLNQPQHF; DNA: TGTGCCAGCAGCCTTGGGCTTAATCAGCCCCAGCATTTT
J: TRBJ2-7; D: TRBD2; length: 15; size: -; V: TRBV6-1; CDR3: CASSIRTSGSYEQYF; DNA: TGTGCCAGCAGTATTCGGACTAGCGGCTCCTACGAGCAGTACTTC
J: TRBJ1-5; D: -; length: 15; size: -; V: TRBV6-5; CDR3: CASKSVVAGNQPQHF; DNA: TGTGCCAGCAAGTCGGTGGTAGCTGGCAATCAGCCCCAGCATTTT
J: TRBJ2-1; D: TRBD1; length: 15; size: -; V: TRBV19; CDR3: CATSFGTGARDEQFF; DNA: TGTGCCACCTCTTTCGGGACAGGGGCCCGTGATGAGCAGTTCTTC
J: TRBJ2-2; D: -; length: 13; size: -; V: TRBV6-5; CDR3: CASRRTAAGELFF; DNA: TGTGCCAGCAGACGGACAGCGGCCGGGGAGCTGTTTTTT
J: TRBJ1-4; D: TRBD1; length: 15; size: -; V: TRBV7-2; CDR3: CASSPQGGAGEKLFF; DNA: TGTGCCAGCAGCCCACAAGGGGGCGCGGGTGAAAAACTGTTTTTT
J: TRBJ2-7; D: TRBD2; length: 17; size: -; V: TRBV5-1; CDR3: CASSFGTSLLGTYEQYF; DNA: TGCGCCAGCAGCTTCGGGACTAGTTTATTAGGAACCTACGAGCAGTACTTC
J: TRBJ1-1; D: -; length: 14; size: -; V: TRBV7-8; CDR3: CASSLGRANTEAFF; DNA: TGTGCCAGCAGCTTAGGGAGGGCGAACACTGAAGCTTTCTTT
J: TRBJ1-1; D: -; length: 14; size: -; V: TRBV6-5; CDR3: CASSYSFQNTEAFF; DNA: TGTGCCAGCAGTTACTCTTTCCAGAACACTGAAGCTTTCTTT
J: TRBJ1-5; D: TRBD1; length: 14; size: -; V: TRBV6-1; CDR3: CASSGYRGRQPQHF; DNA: TGTGCCAGCAGTGGTTACAGGGGACGTCAGCCCCAGCATTTT
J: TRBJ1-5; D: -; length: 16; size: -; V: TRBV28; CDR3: CASSLNSRGNNQPQHF; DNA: TGTGCCAGCAGTTTAAATTCGCGAGGGAACAATCAGCCCCAGCATTTT
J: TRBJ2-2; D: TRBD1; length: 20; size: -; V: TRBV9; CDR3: CASSARQGLRTGAVTGELFF; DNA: TGTGCCAGCAGCGCCCGACAGGGGCTAAGGACGGGAGCCGTCACCGGGGAGCTGTTTTTT
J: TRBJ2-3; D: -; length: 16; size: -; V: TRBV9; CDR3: CASSPRGSLNTDTQYF; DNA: TGTGCCAGCAGCCCCCGGGGGAGTTTGAACACAGATACGCAGTATTTT
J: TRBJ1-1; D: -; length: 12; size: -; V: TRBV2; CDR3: CASSETGFEAFF; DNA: TGTGCCAGCAGTGAAACAGGGTTTGAAGCTTTCTTT
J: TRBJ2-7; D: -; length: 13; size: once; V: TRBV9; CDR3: CASSVGEAYEQYF; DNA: TGTGCCAGCAGCGTAGGGGAGGCGTACGAGCAGTACTTC
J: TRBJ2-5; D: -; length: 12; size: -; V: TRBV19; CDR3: CASSIQGETQYF; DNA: TGTGCCAGTAGTATACAGGGGGAGACCCAGTACTTC
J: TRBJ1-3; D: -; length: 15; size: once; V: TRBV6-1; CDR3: CASNPRESSGNTIYF; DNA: TGTGCCAGCAACCCCAGGGAAAGCTCTGGAAACACCATATATTTT
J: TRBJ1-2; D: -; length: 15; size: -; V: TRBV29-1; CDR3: CSVEGGALANYGYTF; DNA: TGCAGCGTTGAAGGCGGGGCTTTAGCTAACTATGGCTACACCTTC
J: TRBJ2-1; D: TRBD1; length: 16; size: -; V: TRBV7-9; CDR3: CASSDRDRGGHNEQFF; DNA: TGTGCCAGCAGCGACCGGGACAGGGGAGGGCACAATGAGCAGTTCTTC
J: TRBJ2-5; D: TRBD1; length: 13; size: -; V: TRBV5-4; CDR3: CASSRDRGGTQYF; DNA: TGTGCCAGCAGCCGGGACAGGGGAGGGACCCAGTACTTC
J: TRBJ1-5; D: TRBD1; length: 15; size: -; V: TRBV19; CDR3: CASSIATGANQPQHF; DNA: TGTGCCAGTAGTATAGCAACAGGGGCAAATCAGCCCCAGCATTTT
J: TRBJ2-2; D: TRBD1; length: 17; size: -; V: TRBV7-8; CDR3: CASSSTPYRGNTGELFF; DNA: TGTGCCAGCAGCTCGACACCTTACAGGGGGAACACCGGGGAGCTGTTTTTT
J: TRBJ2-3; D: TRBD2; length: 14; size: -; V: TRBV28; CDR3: CASSDGLAPYTQYF; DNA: TGTGCCAGCAGTGACGGACTAGCTCCCTATACGCAGTATTTT
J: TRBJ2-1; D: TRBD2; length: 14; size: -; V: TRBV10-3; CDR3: CAIMDSGAYNEQFF; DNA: TGTGCCATCATGGATAGCGGGGCCTACAATGAGCAGTTCTTC
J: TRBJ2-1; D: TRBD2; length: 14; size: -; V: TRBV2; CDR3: CASIAGTSRNEQFF; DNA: TGTGCCAGCATCGCCGGGACTAGCCGCAATGAGCAGTTCTTC
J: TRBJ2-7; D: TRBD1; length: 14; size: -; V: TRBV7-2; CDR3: CASSFGQGTYEQYF; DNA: TGTGCCAGCAGCTTTGGACAGGGAACCTACGAGCAGTACTTC
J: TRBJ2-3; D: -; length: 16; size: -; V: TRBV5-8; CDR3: CASSLVGGAPTDTQYF; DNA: TGTGCCAGCAGCTTGGTTGGCGGGGCCCCCACAGATACGCAGTATTTT
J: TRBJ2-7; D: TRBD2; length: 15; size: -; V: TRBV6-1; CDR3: CASSESGRGPYEQYF; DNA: TGTGCCAGCAGTGAAAGCGGGAGAGGTCCCTACGAGCAGTACTTC
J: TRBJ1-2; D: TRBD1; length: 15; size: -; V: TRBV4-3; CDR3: CASSQDTGGNYGYTF; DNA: TGCGCCAGCAGCCAAGATACAGGGGGCAACTATGGCTACACCTTC
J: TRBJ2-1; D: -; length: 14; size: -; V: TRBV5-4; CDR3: CASNSKPGFNEQFF; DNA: TGTGCCAGCAACTCAAAGCCGGGATTCAATGAGCAGTTCTTC
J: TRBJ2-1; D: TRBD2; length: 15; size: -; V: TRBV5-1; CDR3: CASSLALAGGPEQFF; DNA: TGCGCCAGCAGCTTGGCCCTAGCGGGGGGGCCTGAGCAGTTCTTC
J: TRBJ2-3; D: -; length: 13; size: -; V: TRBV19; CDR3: CASSFQVTDTQYF; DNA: TGTGCCAGTAGTTTCCAGGTCACAGATACGCAGTATTTT
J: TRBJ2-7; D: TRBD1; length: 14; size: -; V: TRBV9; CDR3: CASSVDGQAYEQYF; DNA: TGTGCCAGCAGCGTAGATGGACAGGCCTACGAGCAGTACTTC
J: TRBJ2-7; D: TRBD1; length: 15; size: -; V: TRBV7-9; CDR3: CASSFRDTGTDEQYF; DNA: TGTGCCAGCAGCTTCAGGGACACAGGGACAGACGAGCAGTACTTC
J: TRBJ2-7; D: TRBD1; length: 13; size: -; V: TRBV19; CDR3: CASSRGQGREQYF; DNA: TGTGCCAGTAGTAGAGGACAGGGCCGCGAGCAGTACTTC
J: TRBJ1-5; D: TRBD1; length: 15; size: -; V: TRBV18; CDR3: CASSPATGVNQPQHF; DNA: TGTGCCAGCTCACCAGCGACAGGGGTGAATCAGCCCCAGCATTTT
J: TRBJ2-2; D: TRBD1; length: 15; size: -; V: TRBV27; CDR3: CASSTTGLRTGELFF; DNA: TGTGCCAGCAGTACGACAGGGTTGCGGACCGGGGAGCTGTTTTTT
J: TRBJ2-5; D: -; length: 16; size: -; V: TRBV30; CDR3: CAWASFGSGLRETQYF; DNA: TGTGCCTGGGCCTCCTTTGGAAGCGGCCTCCGGGAGACCCAGTACTTC
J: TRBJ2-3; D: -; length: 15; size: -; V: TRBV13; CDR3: CASSDPLGGTDTQYF; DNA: TGTGCCAGCAGCGACCCCCTGGGAGGCACAGATACGCAGTATTTT
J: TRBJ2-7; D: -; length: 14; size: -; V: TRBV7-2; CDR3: CASSLVSGGSGQYF; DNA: TGTGCCAGCAGCTTAGTTAGCGGCGGGTCGGGGCAGTACTTC